A selection of T cell receptor beta chains follows, all from one sample in a study of T cells in tumors after PD-1 blockade. Clones were read by immunoSEQ multiplex PCR, and TCRdb kept only the in-frame ones, dropping some. The data contain around 60,000 clones, about 82% of them singletons. The specimen comprised PBMCs, sampled before anti-PD-1 treatment. All receptors derive from a human donor with basal cell carcinoma. CDR3s include the opening cysteine and the closing phenylalanine or tryptophan. Fields, in order: V gene, CDR3 length, CDR3 protein.

TRBV9 16 CASSLPPGPLDYGYTF
TRBV6-6 14 CASSVTGTNYGYTF
TRBV20-1 15 CSANDVGERGEKLFF
TRBV10-1 15 CASSAGRDPNYGYTF
TRBV4-2 15 CASRRDGISYNEQFF
TRBV14 15 CASSQIAMMNTEAFF
TRBV5-4 13 CASSSEMGTEAFF
TRBV5-1 18 CASSPGLAGGPSLMTQYF
TRBV30 11 CAGTGTGELFF
TRBV9 15 CASSARLGQGETQYF
TRBV21-1 15 CASLRLRQGNQPQHF
TRBV4-1 16 CASSQSETETYQPQHF
TRBV5-4 11 CASSSDHEQYF
TRBV6-5 14 CASSPDGYTGELFF
TRBV10-2 14 CASSEGARILGYTF
TRBV3-1/TRBV3-2 14 CASSQSTGWTEAFF
TRBV7-3 13 CASSQTANNEQFF
TRBV18 14 CASSPRAGRYEQYF
TRBV5-6 13 CASSPGAGETQYF
TRBV3-1/TRBV3-2 12 CASSRTGGEAFF
TRBV27 15 CASSQDRSSGNTIYF
TRBV6-5 15 CASSYSGTGGSGYTF
TRBV2 18 CASSGRAAVNGRSSPLHF
TRBV7-9 14 CASSFRLLGETQYF
TRBV14 15 CASSQEIVRQETQYF
TRBV9 16 CASSTGTSVSTDTQYF
TRBV12-5 16 CASGLIPGTPQSGYTF
TRBV27 15 CASSLSGGLNNEQFF
TRBV5-8 14 CASSFPGAKNIQYF
TRBV15 16 CATSRDLADSTDTQYF
TRBV21-1 17 CASSLQGRGDTPYEQYF
TRBV11-3 13 CASSLVAGETQYF
TRBV9 13 CASSVEGVTEAFF
TRBV27 16 CASRLAPHSMNTEAFF
TRBV6-1 15 CASSETAGEDQPQHF
TRBV7-8 14 CASSFRQGLTEQYF
TRBV6-2/TRBV6-3 15 CASSYGGGQLNEQFF
TRBV5-1 15 CASSLRGLNTDTQYF
TRBV6-5 15 CASSSAGRRGVGAFF
TRBV3-1/TRBV3-2 12 CASSQTGGRQYF
TRBV6-5 14 CASSYKGTDYEQYF
TRBV30 14 CAWRETGASGEAFF
TRBV29-1 12 CSVEVSQNEQYF
TRBV4-2 16 CASSHMVDSVSQPQHF
TRBV10-2 14 CASSALAGAGEQFF
TRBV5-6 16 CASSLGTGTGINEQFF
TRBV18 15 CASSPQGGRDQPQHF
TRBV21-1 14 CASTRGRGVYEQYF